Each of the 22 T cell receptor beta chains below was sequenced from the same sample in a study of T-cell reconstitution after alpha-beta-depleted transplantation in children. Unique molecular identifiers tagged the TCRbeta library. TCRdb called the PCR reads again in MiXCR, with one record for every CDR3 protein. Of about 170,000 distinct CDR3 sequences in the sample, approximately 10% were seen once. Sequenced material: PBMCs, taken before TCRalphabeta/CD19-depleted stem cell transplant. These receptors were collected from a boy aged 2 to 9 with acute myeloid leukemia, due to receive a stem cell transplant.

This clonotype was observed at least ten times. In DNA form, the CDR3 reads TGTGCCAGCAGTACCGAGCCAGGAACCGGGGAGCTGTTTTTT. Protein product: CASSTEPGTGELFF. The rearrangement links TRBV28 to TRBJ2-2; D gene ambiguous. The CDR3 sequence is 14 residues long. Per the germline V gene, CDR1 is MDHEN and CDR2 is SYDVKM. V was pared by 5 bases and J by 5 bases, with 12 bases between.

Ten or more counts support this clonotype. The CDR3 DNA is TGTGCCACCAGTGATTTGTTCGTCTATCGGTGCAATCAGCCCCAGCATTTT. As protein: CATSDLFVYRCNQPQHF. This rearrangement joins TRBV24-1 to TRBJ1-5; D unclear. The CDR3 runs 17 residues. Germline CDR1 KGHDR, CDR2 SFDVKD. V gave up 0 bases and J gave up 2 bases, with 13 bases separating them.

This clonotype was picked up many times. V gene TRBV6-1 combines with J gene TRBJ1-4; D is unclear. This CDR3 spans 13 amino acids. Germline CDR1 is MNHNS and CDR2 is SASEGT. Trimming took 3 bases from V and 7 from J, leaving 9 bases between them. The CDR3 DNA reads as TGTGCCAGCAGTGATGGACCGGGTGAAAAACTGTTTTTT. Translating gives CASSDGPGEKLFF.

This clonotype showed up many times. The gene calls are TRBV4-1 and TRBJ1-5; D is unresolved. This CDR3 has 15 residues. Germline V CDR1 and CDR2: MGHRA, YSYEKL. The V and J ends lost 1 base and 5 bases respectively, with 12 bases between them. The CDR3 is CASSQGQPPDQPQHF. CDR3 in DNA: TGCGCCAGCAGCCAAGGCCAGCCTCCGGATCAGCCCCAGCATTTT.

This chain joins TRBV7-3 and TRBJ2-1; TRBD2 is a possible D gene (5 bases). This CDR3 is built from 13 residues. Germline CDR1 reads SGHTA; CDR2 reads FQGTGA. V was trimmed by 3 bases and J by 9 bases, leaving 12 bases between them. This chain's CDR3 is CASSFLTGGEQFF. The CDR3 DNA is TGTGCCAGCAGCTTCCTAACTGGAGGTGAGCAGTTCTTC.

In its sample, this clonotype was seen many times. For the CDR3, the DNA is TGCGCCAGCAGCCAAGATGCTGCAGAGAACTATGGCTACACCTTC. Its protein product is CASSQDAAENYGYTF. The chain combines TRBV4-1 with TRBJ1-2; D unresolved. V was cut by 0 bases and J by 2 bases, with 10 bases left in between. Germline CDR1 reads MGHRA; CDR2 reads YSYEKL. This CDR3 is 15 amino acids long.

This clonotype was observed at least ten times. V gene TRBV4-1 combines with J gene TRBJ2-5; 12 bases match TRBD2. The J segment lost 7 bases and the V segment lost 4 bases, leaving 16 bases of the junction unmatched. The germline V gene has CDR1 MGHRA and CDR2 YSYEKL. CDR3 length: 18 amino acids. In DNA form, the CDR3 reads TGCGCCAGCAGCCTCCTCGAAACTAGCGGGGGGACATCAGGGACCCAGTACTTC. It is translated as CASSLLETSGGTSGTQYF.

This clonotype occurred many times. J is TRBJ2-3 and V is TRBV4-2, with 9 nucleotides matching TRBD2. Losses at the gene ends were 0 bases for V and 6 bases for J; bases not matched to a gene: 10. Germline loops: CDR1 LGHNA, CDR2 YNFKEQ. CDR3 length equals 17 residues. The CDR3 nucleotides read TGTGCCAGCAGCCAAGAGGCGGGAGGGCCTCTTTGGGATACGCAGTATTTT. It yields the protein CASSQEAGGPLWDTQYF.

This clonotype showed up many times. V gene TRBV11-2 combines with J gene TRBJ1-2, with D possibly matching TRBD1 (5 bases). The CDR3 spans 14 residues. Germline CDR1 SGHAT, CDR2 FQNNGV. Trimming removed 0 bases from V and 4 bases from J, with 9 bases in between. This CDR3 reads CASSLELQGYGYTF. In DNA, the CDR3 is TGTGCCAGCAGCTTAGAGCTCCAGGGCTATGGCTACACCTTC. Full variable domain (missing parts from reference TRBV11-2 and TRBJ1-2): EAGVAQSPRYKIIEKRQSVAFWCNPISGHATLYWYQQILGQGPKLLIQFQNNGVVDDSQLPKDRFSAERLKGVDSTLKIQPAKLEDSAVYLCASSLELQGYGYTFGSGTRLTVV.

This clonotype was seen ten or more times. J is TRBJ2-7 and V is TRBV5-1; 7 positions agree with TRBD2. This CDR3 comprises 14 residues. Germline values: CDR1 SGHRS, CDR2 YFSETQ. V dropped 4 bases and J dropped 0; count of bases not matched to a gene: 4. DNA of the CDR3: TGCGCCAGCAGCGTCCGCGGGAGCTCCTACGAGCAGTACTTC. Protein sequence: CASSVRGSSYEQYF.

The V gene is TRBV28, the J gene TRBJ2-7, with unresolved D. Trimming cost V 6 bases and J 4 bases, with 10 bases left between them. Looked up from germline, CDR1 is MDHEN and CDR2 is SYDVKM. The CDR3 spans 12 residues. CDR3 DNA: TGTGCCAGCAGCCCTCGATGGTACGAGCAGTACTTC. It yields the protein CASSPRWYEQYF.

This clonotype was detected many times. The CDR3 bases are TGTGCCAGCAGCTTAGAAAGCGGGGTAGCCGGGGCCAACGTCCTGACTTTC. Translated, it gives CASSLESGVAGANVLTF. The chain is built from TRBV11-2 and TRBJ2-6; 7 nucleotides match TRBD2. With V trimmed by 0 bases and J by 4 bases, 6 bases remained unmatched. Germline values: CDR1 SGHAT, CDR2 FQNNGV. There are 17 residues in the CDR3.

This clonotype occurred many times. The chain links TRBV10-3 to TRBJ1-1, with 7 bases that match TRBD1. The V segment lost 6 bases and the J segment 1 base; nucleotides outside the gene matches: 8. CDR1 ENHRY and CDR2 SYGVKD come from the germline V gene. CDR3 length: 15 amino acids. CDR3 coding DNA: TGTGCCATCAGAGACAGACAGGGAAGGAACACTGAAGCTTTCTTT. This codes for CAIRDRQGRNTEAFF.

In this sample, this clonotype turned up many times. The gene calls are TRBV6-2 or TRBV6-3 and TRBJ1-5; possibly TRBD1 for D (5 bases). Deletions cut 1 base from V and 1 base from J, with 8 bases between. Germline V CDR1 and CDR2: MNHEY, SVGEGT. The CDR3 sequence is 15 residues long. This chain's CDR3 is CASSYFSGSNQPQHF. The DNA of the CDR3 is TGTGCCAGCAGTTACTTTTCAGGGAGCAATCAGCCCCAGCATTTT.

This clonotype was recorded many times. V and J are TRBV7-2 and TRBJ1-6; D is ambiguous. CDR1 is SGHTA, CDR2 FQGNSA, per germline. The CDR3 is 12 residues long. V lost 2 bases and J lost 10, with 6 bases in between. The CDR3 protein is CASSLLVSPLHF. The CDR3 DNA is TGTGCCAGCAGCTTATTAGTATCACCCCTCCACTTT.

This clonotype was recorded many times. V usage is TRBV29-1 and J usage is TRBJ1-2, with D perhaps TRBD1 (5 bases). Per the germline V gene, CDR1 is SQVTM and CDR2 is ANQGSEA. Trimming removed 0 bases from V and 3 bases from J, with 8 bases in between. The CDR3 consists of 13 residues. CDR3 residues: CSVEDLRDYGYTF. Written as DNA, the CDR3 is TGCAGCGTTGAAGATCTCAGGGACTATGGCTACACCTTC.

V usage is TRBV10-3 and J usage is TRBJ2-7, with 8 positions matching TRBD1. The trim removed 6 bases at V and 6 bases at J, leaving 7 bases unmatched. Germline CDR1 and CDR2: ENHRY and SYGVKD. The length of the CDR3 is 13 residues. CDR3 protein: CAIRDGQGGEQYV. CDR3 sequence (DNA): TGTGCCATCAGAGACGGACAGGGCGGCGAGCAGTACGTC.

V and J are TRBV19 and TRBJ2-3; the D gene could be TRBD1 or TRBD2 (6 bases each). This CDR3 comprises 17 residues. Germline V gene sequence: CDR1 LNHDA, CDR2 SQIVND (reference sequence). With 8 bases removed from V and 3 bases from J, the gap between germline ends came to 24 bases. CDR3 residues: CASPSLGGGEGTDTQYF. The CDR3 DNA sequence: TGTGCCAGTCCTTCGCTAGGAGGGGGAGAGGGTACAGATACGCAGTATTTT.

The chain couples TRBV15 to TRBJ2-2; a weak D match, TRBD1 (5 bases). Trimming cost V 1 base and J 3 bases, with 9 bases left between them. Germline V CDR1 and CDR2: LNHNV, YYDKDF (reference sequence). The CDR3 runs 15 residues. The CDR3 protein is CATSRGGRDTGELFF. The CDR3 DNA follows: TGTGCCACCAGCAGAGGAGGCAGGGACACCGGGGAGCTGTTTTTT.

In the case of this clonotype: This sequence may be a read error, since a much larger clone differs from it by one base. The V and J genes are TRBV5-6 and TRBJ2-5; 8 nucleotides align to TRBD1. This CDR3 spans 15 amino acids. Germline CDR1 reads SGHDT; CDR2 reads YYEEEE. V was pared by 0 bases and J by 5 bases, with 6 bases of the junction left unmatched. This chain's CDR3 is CASSLVQGALETQYF. CDR3 nucleotide sequence: TGTGCCAGCAGCTTGGTGCAGGGGGCTCTGGAGACCCAGTACTTC.

This clonotype has a count of ten or more. The J gene is TRBJ2-1, the V gene TRBV4-1, with TRBD1 identical over 7 bases. Germline V gene sequence: CDR1 MGHRA, CDR2 YSYEKL. Losses at the gene ends were 3 bases for V and 7 bases for J; bases not matched to a gene: 12. CDR3 length: 16 amino acids. The DNA of the CDR3 is TGCGCCAGCAGCCACCTCGGCAGAACCAGGGGGAATGAGCAGTTCTTC. This translates into CASSHLGRTRGNEQFF.

This clonotype was recorded many times. J is TRBJ1-1 and V is TRBV5-5, with TRBD1 matching 11 bases. CDR3 length: 16 amino acids. J lost 1 base, V lost 6 bases, and 8 bases had no gene match. Per the germline V gene, CDR1 is SGHKS and CDR2 is YYEKEE (reference sequence). CDR3 sequence reads: CASTGQGAHWNTEAFF. The CDR3 nucleotides are TGTGCCAGCACTGGACAGGGGGCACATTGGAACACTGAAGCTTTCTTT.